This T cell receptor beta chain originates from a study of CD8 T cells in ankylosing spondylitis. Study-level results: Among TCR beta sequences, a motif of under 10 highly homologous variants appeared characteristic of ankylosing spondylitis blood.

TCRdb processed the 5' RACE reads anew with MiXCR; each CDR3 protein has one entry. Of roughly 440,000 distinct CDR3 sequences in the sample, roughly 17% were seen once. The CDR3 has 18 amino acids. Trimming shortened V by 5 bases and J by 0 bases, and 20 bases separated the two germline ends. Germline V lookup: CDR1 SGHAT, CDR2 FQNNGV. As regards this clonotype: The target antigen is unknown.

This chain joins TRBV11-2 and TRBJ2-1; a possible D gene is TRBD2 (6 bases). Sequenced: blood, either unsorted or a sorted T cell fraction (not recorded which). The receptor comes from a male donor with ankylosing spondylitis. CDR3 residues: CASSPWARRLGSYNEQFF. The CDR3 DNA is TGTGCCAGCAGCCCATGGGCCCGAAGACTAGGCTCCTACAATGAGCAGTTCTTC.